Below, 30 T cell receptor beta chains from the same sample are listed, as sequenced in a study of T cell responses to AZD1222 COVID-19 vaccine (dated by TCRdb to the early 2020s). Library preparation was by the immunoSEQ multiplex PCR assay. As stored in TCRdb, this immuneACCESS dataset retains in-frame rearrangements with V and J assigned. A fraction of the clones does not appear; measured against another copy, unresolved V genes explain less than half of the discrepancy, and the remainder lacks a known reason. The sample table lists about 83,000 clones, approximately 85% of them with a count of one. The ten top clones hold roughly 9.4% of the sample. The time point label here, explained by the study, means: baseline before first vaccination. The sample in question was peripheral blood, obtained on day 0 of AZD1222 vaccination. These receptors were taken from an adult in good health.

This chain connects TRBV29-1 to TRBJ1-5; D not resolved. The CDR3 is 12 residues long. Germline assignment: CDR1 SQVTM and CDR2 ANQGSEA. Deletions cut 4 bases from V and 4 bases from J, with 8 bases between. This chain's CDR3 is CSVGAENQPQHF. The CDR3, as DNA: TGCAGCGTTGGAGCAGAGAATCAGCCCCAGCATTTT. The whole variable domain, remainder taken from reference TRBV29-1 and TRBJ1-5, is SAVISQKPSRDICQRGTSLTIQCQVDSQVTMMFWYRQQPGQSLTLIATANQGSEATYESGFVIDKFPISRPNLTFSTLTVSNMSPEDSSIYLCSVGAENQPQHFGDGTRLSIL.

CDR3 residues: CASSPRVVGSRLGVTQYF. Written as DNA, the CDR3 is TGTGCCAGCTCACCACGAGTAGTGGGCAGCCGGCTAGGGGTGACCCAGTACTTC. The genes are TRBV18 and TRBJ2-5, with D possibly matching TRBD1 (5 bases). CDR1 is KGHSH and CDR2 is LQKENI in the germline V gene. This CDR3 contains 18 residues. The V and J ends lost 1 base and 7 bases respectively, with 25 bases between them. The entire variable domain, with the rest obtained from reference TRBV18 and TRBJ2-5, is as follows: NAGVMQNPRHLVRRRGQEARLRCSPMKGHSHVYWYRQLPEEGLKFMVYLQKENIIDESGMPKERFSAEFPKEGPSILRIQQVVRGDSAAYFCASSPRVVGSRLGVTQYFGPGTRLLVL.

This sequence joins TRBV5-1 and TRBJ2-2; 9 bases fit TRBD2. Germline V gene lookup returns CDR1 SGHRS and CDR2 YFSETQ. The V gene end was trimmed by 2 bases and the J gene end by 0 bases; junction bases not matched to a gene: 14. CDR3 length equals 20 residues. CDR3 in amino acids: CASSLSRLAVSYPNTGELFF. The DNA of the CDR3 is TGCGCCAGCAGCTTATCGAGACTAGCGGTGTCGTACCCGAACACCGGGGAGCTGTTTTTT.

CDR3 loop: CAIRLAAQETQYF. In DNA form, the CDR3 reads TGTGCCATCAGACTAGCGGCTCAAGAGACCCAGTACTTC. The chain carries TRBV6-5 and TRBJ2-5; 9 bases agree with TRBD2. CDR1 MNHEY and CDR2 SVGAGI come from the germline V gene. Unmatched junction bases numbered 5, after V lost 10 bases and J lost 2 bases. There are 13 residues in the CDR3.

This chain links TRBV7-9 with TRBJ1-1; the D gene is possibly TRBD1 (5 bases). The CDR3 covers 13 residues. Germline CDR1 reads SEHNR; CDR2 reads FQNEAQ (reference sequence). V was pared by 5 bases and J by 1 base, with 8 bases between. CDR3 sequence reads: CASSDTGNTEAFF. The CDR3 DNA reads as TGTGCCAGCAGCGATACAGGGAACACTGAAGCTTTCTTT.

The rearrangement links TRBV27 to TRBJ2-7; no reliable D call. Germline V CDR1 and CDR2: MNHEY, SMNVEV (reference sequence). Trimming took off 1 base at V and 4 bases at J, with 8 bases between the two ends. The CDR3 length is 13 residues. The CDR3 DNA reads TGTGCCAGCAGTTTATTCCTCGCGTACGAGCAGTACTTC. As protein: CASSLFLAYEQYF.

The chain uses TRBV30 and TRBJ1-1; D is unresolved. The CDR3 is made up of 11 amino acids. Germline CDR1 is GTSNPN and CDR2 is SVGIG (reference sequence). Trimming took off 6 bases at V and 1 base at J, with 6 bases between the two ends. The DNA for the CDR3 is TGTGCCTGCCGACAGAACACTGAAGCTTTCTTT. Translation gives CACRQNTEAFF. Full variable domain (outside the CDR3, taken from reference TRBV30 and TRBJ1-1): SQTIHQWPATLVQPVGSPLSLECTVEGTSNPNLYWYRQAAGRGLQLLFYSVGIGQISSEVPQNLSASRPQDRQFILSSKKLLLSDSGFYLCACRQNTEAFFGQGTRLTVV.

The chain joins TRBV20-1 to TRBJ2-1, with 8 bases fitting TRBD2. In germline, CDR1 is DFQATT, CDR2 SNEGSKA (reference sequence). V gave up 3 bases and J gave up 8 bases; unmatched junction bases: 9. The CDR3 runs 14 residues. The CDR3 protein is CSASIGRAGDEQFF. The CDR3 DNA is TGCAGTGCTAGTATCGGGAGGGCCGGGGATGAGCAGTTCTTC.

The V and J genes are TRBV10-2 and TRBJ1-2; D remains unclear. Trimming took off 2 bases at V and 8 bases at J, with 9 bases between the two ends. The germline gives CDR1 WSHSY, CDR2 SAAADI. This CDR3 comprises 12 residues. CDR3 loop: CASSEVQNGYTF. The CDR3 nucleotides are TGCGCCAGCAGTGAGGTCCAGAACGGCTACACCTTC.

This clone appeared a single time. The chain recombines TRBV7-2 with TRBJ1-1; perhaps TRBD1 as D (5 bases). Trimming removed 5 bases from V and 1 base from J, with 14 bases in between. CDR3 size: 15 residues. The V gene's germline CDR1 is SGHTA and CDR2 FQGNSA. CDR3 DNA sequence: TGTGCCAGCAGCAACAGACAGAATCAGAACACTGAAGCTTTCTTT. Encoded protein: CASSNRQNQNTEAFF. Based on the CDR3 plus reference TRBV7-2 and TRBJ1-1, the full variable domain is GAGVSQSPSNKVTEKGKDVELRCDPISGHTALYWYRQSLGQGLEFLIYFQGNSAPDKSGLPSDRFSAERTGGSVSTLTIQRTQQEDSAVYLCASSNRQNQNTEAFFGQGTRLTVV.

The chain combines TRBV5-1 with TRBJ2-7, with 7 bases lining up with TRBD1. The V gene's germline CDR1 is SGHRS and CDR2 YFSETQ. V lost 6 bases to trimming and J lost 2 bases; unmatched junction nucleotides: 5. There are 13 residues in the CDR3. The CDR3 region has the DNA TGCGCCAGCACCGGGACAGTCCCCTACGAGCAGTACTTC. Translation gives CASTGTVPYEQYF.

The chain uses TRBV11-1 and TRBJ2-5; D call uncertain. The CDR3 extends over 15 amino acids. Trimming pared 4 bases from V and 1 base from J, leaving 13 bases between. Germline CDR1 reads SGHAT; CDR2 reads FQDESV (reference sequence). As DNA, the CDR3 is TGTGCCAGCAGCTATAGATTATCCCCCCAAGAGACCCAGTACTTC. Translation: CASSYRLSPQETQYF.

The chain carries TRBV6-1 and TRBJ1-5; no clear D gene. The CDR3 has 16 residues. The germline V gene has CDR1 MNHNS and CDR2 SASEGT. V was cut by 2 bases and J by 0 bases, with 11 bases left in between. CDR3 nucleotides: TGTGCCAGCAGTGAATGGGCAACATATAGCAATCAGCCCCAGCATTTT. This gives the protein CASSEWATYSNQPQHF.

The genes are TRBV6-6 and TRBJ2-5; 8 nucleotides agree with TRBD1. The CDR3 sequence is 13 residues long. CDR1 is MNHNY and CDR2 is SVGAGI in the germline V gene (reference sequence). V was clipped by 6 bases and J by 3 bases; unmatched bases: 3. The CDR3 nucleotides are TGTGCCAGCAGATTGACAGGGGAAGAGACCCAGTACTTC. Its translation: CASRLTGEETQYF.

The rearrangement joins TRBV7-9 to TRBJ1-1; perhaps TRBD1 as D (5 bases). The CDR3 is 11 residues long. Germline CDR1 SEHNR, CDR2 FQNEAQ (reference sequence). V was clipped by 5 bases and J by 4 bases, with 5 bases between them. For the CDR3, the DNA is TGTGCCAGCAGCAGGGGCACTGAAGCTTTCTTT. Translating gives CASSRGTEAFF.

In this sample, this clone turned up a few times. J is TRBJ1-5 and V is TRBV30; tentatively, D is TRBD1 (6 bases). Trimming removed 4 bases from V and 6 bases from J, with 13 bases in between. CDR3 length equals 13 residues. The germline gives CDR1 GTSNPN, CDR2 SVGIG (reference sequence). This CDR3 is CAWNRAAGQPQHF. The CDR3 DNA reads as TGTGCCTGGAACAGGGCGGCGGGTCAGCCCCAGCATTTT.

The genes are TRBV15 and TRBJ2-5; 8 bases match TRBD1. Germline CDR1 reads LNHNV; CDR2 reads YYDKDF (reference sequence). V lost 0 bases to trimming and J lost 1 base; unmatched junction nucleotides: 4. This CDR3 comprises 16 residues. In nucleotides, the CDR3 is TGTGCCACCAGCAGAGACCCCACAGGGGGCCAAGAGACCCAGTACTTC. It specifies CATSRDPTGGQETQYF.

The CDR3 DNA follows: TGCGCCAGCAGCCAAGTACCCTTCGGGACAGGGGATGCCGGGGAGCTGTTTTTT. This translates into CASSQVPFGTGDAGELFF. The V and J genes are TRBV4-1 and TRBJ2-2, with 10 bases that match TRBD1. With V trimmed by 1 base and J by 6 bases, 11 bases remained unmatched. This CDR3 is 18 amino acids long. CDR1 is MGHRA and CDR2 is YSYEKL in the germline V gene.

The V gene is TRBV11-1, the J gene TRBJ2-2, with D possibly TRBD1 on 6 matching bases. Trimming shortened V by 1 base and J by 6 bases, and 9 bases separated the two germline ends. The CDR3 is 14 residues long. In germline, CDR1 is SGHAT, CDR2 FQDESV (reference sequence). CDR3 sequence: CASSLDQGSGELFF. The CDR3 region has the DNA TGTGCCAGCAGCTTAGATCAGGGGTCCGGGGAGCTGTTTTTT. Using reference TRBV11-1 and TRBJ2-2 for the parts outside the CDR3, the full variable domain is EAEVAQSPRYKITEKSQAVAFWCDPISGHATLYWYRQILGQGPELLVQFQDESVVDDSQLPKDRFSAERLKGVDSTLKIQPAELGDSAMYLCASSLDQGSGELFFGEGSRLTVL.

This rearrangement joins TRBV29-1 to TRBJ2-7; 7 bases agree with TRBD1. The V gene end was trimmed by 7 bases and the J gene end by 7 bases; junction bases not matched to a gene: 16. Germline lookup yields CDR1 SQVTM and CDR2 ANQGSEA. There are 14 residues in the CDR3. The CDR3 spells CSASNRGRGGEQYF. The DNA for the CDR3 is TGCAGCGCTTCCAACAGGGGTAGGGGTGGGGAGCAGTACTTC.

V and J are TRBV7-3 and TRBJ2-1, with 7 bases aligning to TRBD1. The CDR3 spans 16 residues. V gave up 0 bases and J gave up 4 bases; unmatched junction bases: 6. The V gene's germline CDR1 is SGHTA and CDR2 FQGTGA. CDR3 in amino acids: CASSLTPGGQYNEQFF. Here the CDR3 DNA reads TGTGCCAGCAGCTTAACGCCTGGGGGACAGTACAATGAGCAGTTCTTC.

The chain couples TRBV10-3 to TRBJ2-3; 9 bases are a match to TRBD2. Germline-derived CDR1 and CDR2 are ENHRY and SYGVKD. This CDR3 spans 16 amino acids. The trim removed 3 bases at V and 7 bases at J, leaving 11 bases unmatched. The CDR3 is CAISEAGRSGRYTQYF. For the CDR3, the DNA is TGTGCCATCAGTGAAGCGGGGCGGAGCGGGAGGTATACGCAGTATTTT.

V is TRBV11-2 and J is TRBJ1-4; D might be TRBD1 (6 bases). Germline loops: CDR1 SGHAT, CDR2 FQNNGV. The CDR3 consists of 15 residues. The V end was cut by 3 bases, the J end by 4 bases, with 12 bases between. In DNA form, the CDR3 reads TGTGCCAGCAGCTTGCCGGGGGCTAGTAATGAAAAACTGTTTTTT. Protein product: CASSLPGASNEKLFF.

The rearrangement uses TRBV24-1 and TRBJ2-1; 11 bases line up with TRBD2. The CDR3 sequence is 16 residues long. Losses at the gene ends were 4 bases for V and 4 bases for J; bases not matched to a gene: 5. Looked up from germline, CDR1 is KGHDR and CDR2 is SFDVKD. CDR3 nucleotide sequence: TGTGCCACCAGTGAGTGGACTAGCGGGCGGTACAATGAGCAGTTCTTC. This gives the protein CATSEWTSGRYNEQFF.

This clone occurred a few times. V is TRBV2 and J is TRBJ1-5; D is unclear. The ends were cut back, 6 bases at V and 2 bases at J, with 14 bases in the middle. Germline V gives CDR1 SNHLY, CDR2 FYNNEI. There are 15 residues in the CDR3. The CDR3 sequence: CASRAGWGGNQPQHF. For the CDR3, the DNA is TGTGCCAGCAGGGCCGGTTGGGGAGGCAATCAGCCCCAGCATTTT.

This clone was counted a single time. The chain is built from TRBV4-1 and TRBJ2-5; possible D gene TRBD2, 6 bases. Trimming removed 0 bases at V and 5 bases at J, with 13 bases between. CDR3 size: 15 residues. Germline-derived CDR1 and CDR2 are MGHRA and YSYEKL. CDR3 loop: CASSQDGRDWETQYF. The CDR3 DNA reads TGCGCCAGCAGCCAAGATGGCAGGGACTGGGAGACCCAGTACTTC.

This clone turned up a few times. V is TRBV27 and J is TRBJ1-1; D is uncertain. Germline-derived CDR1 and CDR2 are MNHEY and SMNVEV (reference sequence). This CDR3 contains 13 residues. Deletions cut 3 bases from V and 0 bases from J, with 5 bases between. The CDR3 sequence: CASSFSMNTEAFF. Written as DNA, the CDR3 is TGTGCCAGCAGTTTCTCTATGAACACTGAAGCTTTCTTT.

The chain uses TRBV3-1 (or the pseudogene TRBV3-2) and TRBJ2-1; TRBD2 matches at 7 bases. The CDR3 has 14 residues. V lost 4 bases, J lost 7 bases, and 7 bases stayed unmatched. The germline V gene encodes CDR1 LGHDT and CDR2 YNNKEL (reference sequence). CDR3 amino acids: CASSPGLVQNEQFF. The DNA of the CDR3 is TGTGCCAGCAGCCCCGGACTAGTTCAGAATGAGCAGTTCTTC.

This chain links TRBV7-9 with TRBJ2-3; no firm D call. V shed 4 bases and J shed 5 bases, with 7 bases lying between them. This CDR3 contains 12 residues. The germline CDR1 and CDR2 sequences are SEHNR and FQNEAQ (reference sequence). CDR3 region: CASSSLRDTQYF. DNA for the CDR3: TGTGCCAGCAGCTCCCTGAGAGATACGCAGTATTTT.

The J gene is TRBJ2-3, the V gene TRBV21-1; whether TRBD2, the table's D call, matches the DNA was not checked. TRBV21-1 is recorded as a pseudogene. This CDR3 is built from 17 residues. The CDR3 is CASSTKTSGGPSDTQYF. In DNA form, the CDR3 reads TGTGCCAGCAGCACCAAAACTAGCGGGGGGCCGTCCGATACGCAGTATTTT.